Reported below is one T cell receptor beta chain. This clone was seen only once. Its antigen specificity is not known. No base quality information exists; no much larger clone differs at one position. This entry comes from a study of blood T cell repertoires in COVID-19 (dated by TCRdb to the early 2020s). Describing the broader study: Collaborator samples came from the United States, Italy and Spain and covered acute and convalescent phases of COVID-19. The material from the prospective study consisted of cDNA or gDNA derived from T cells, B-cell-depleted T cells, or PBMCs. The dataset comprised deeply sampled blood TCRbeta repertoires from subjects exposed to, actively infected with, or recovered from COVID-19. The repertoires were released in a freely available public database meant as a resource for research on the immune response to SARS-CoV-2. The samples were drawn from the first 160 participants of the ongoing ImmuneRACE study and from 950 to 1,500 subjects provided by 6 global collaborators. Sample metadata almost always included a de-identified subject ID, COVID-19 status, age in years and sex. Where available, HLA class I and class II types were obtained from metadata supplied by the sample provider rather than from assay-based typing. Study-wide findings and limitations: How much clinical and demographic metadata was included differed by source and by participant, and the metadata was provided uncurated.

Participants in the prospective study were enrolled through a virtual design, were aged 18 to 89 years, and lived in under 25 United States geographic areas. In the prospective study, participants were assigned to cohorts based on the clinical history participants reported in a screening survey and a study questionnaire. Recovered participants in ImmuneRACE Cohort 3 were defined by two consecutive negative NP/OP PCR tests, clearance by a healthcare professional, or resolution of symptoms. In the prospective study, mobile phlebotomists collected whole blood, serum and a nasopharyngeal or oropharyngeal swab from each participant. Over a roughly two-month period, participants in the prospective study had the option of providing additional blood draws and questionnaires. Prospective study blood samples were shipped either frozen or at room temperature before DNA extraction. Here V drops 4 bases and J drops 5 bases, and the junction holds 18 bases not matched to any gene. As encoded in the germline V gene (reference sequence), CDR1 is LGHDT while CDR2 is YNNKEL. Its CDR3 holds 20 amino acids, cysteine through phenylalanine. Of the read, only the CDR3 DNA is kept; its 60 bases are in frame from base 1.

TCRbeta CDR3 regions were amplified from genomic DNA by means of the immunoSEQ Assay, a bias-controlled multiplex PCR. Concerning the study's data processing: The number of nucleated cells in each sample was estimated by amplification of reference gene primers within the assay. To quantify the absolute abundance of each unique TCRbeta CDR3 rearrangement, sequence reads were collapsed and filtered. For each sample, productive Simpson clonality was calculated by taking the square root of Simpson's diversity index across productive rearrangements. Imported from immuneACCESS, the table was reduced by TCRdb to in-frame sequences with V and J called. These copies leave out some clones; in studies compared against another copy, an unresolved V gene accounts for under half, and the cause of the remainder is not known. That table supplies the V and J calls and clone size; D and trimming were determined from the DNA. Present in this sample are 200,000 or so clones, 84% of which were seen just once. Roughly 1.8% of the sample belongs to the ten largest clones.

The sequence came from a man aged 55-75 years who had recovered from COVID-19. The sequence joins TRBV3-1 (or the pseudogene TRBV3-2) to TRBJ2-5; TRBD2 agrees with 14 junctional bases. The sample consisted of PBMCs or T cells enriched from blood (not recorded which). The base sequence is TGTGCCAGCAGCCGCGACCCGGGACTAGCGGGGGTTGGGGTGTCGGAGACCCAGTACTTC. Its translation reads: CASSRDPGLAGVGVSETQYF.